The 5 T cell receptor beta chains below all came from one sample that was sequenced in a study of memory CD8 T cells in hepatitis C reinfection. The time point is: pre-reinfection, 55 to 20 weeks before reinfection detection. Sorted cells were sequenced directly ex vivo without any in vitro expansion. Libraries were prepared by immunoSEQ multiplex PCR; TCRdb keeps only in-frame clonotypes and omits some of them. The table records around 6,000 clones, 85% to 90% of them present only once. Sequenced material: naive CD8+ T cells sorted from blood. These receptors were obtained from a middle-aged man with hepatitis C virus infection.

This rearrangement joins TRBV7-3 to TRBJ2-1; 7 nucleotides line up with TRBD1. Germline values: CDR1 SGHTA, CDR2 FQGTGA. Losses at the gene ends were 5 bases for V and 5 bases for J; bases not matched to a gene: 6. This CDR3 has 14 amino acids. In nucleotides, the CDR3 is TGTGCCAGCAGCAGACAGGGCCTACACAATGAGCAGTTCTTC. Its protein is CASSRQGLHNEQFF.

The rearrangement links TRBV13 to TRBJ2-1; 7 bases agree with TRBD2. V shed 5 bases and J 2 bases; nucleotides not matched to a gene: 6. CDR1 is PRHDT, CDR2 FYEKMQ, per germline (reference sequence). The CDR3 length is 15 residues. CDR3 protein: CASSHGTITYNEQFF. The CDR3 DNA sequence: TGTGCCAGCAGCCACGGGACTATCACCTACAATGAGCAGTTCTTC.

V usage is TRBV30 and J usage is TRBJ1-1, with unresolved D. The length of the CDR3 is 13 residues. From germline, CDR1 is GTSNPN and CDR2 SVGIG (reference sequence). The V end lost 0 bases, the J end lost 0 bases, and 5 bases lay between the germline ends. The CDR3 region is CAWSVIVNTEAFF. The CDR3 DNA reads as TGTGCCTGGAGTGTAATAGTGAACACTGAAGCTTTCTTT.

This clone was recorded a few times. This chain joins TRBV27 and TRBJ1-1; 10 bases line up with TRBD1. V was pared by 5 bases and J by 1 base, with 7 bases of the junction left unmatched. Per germline, CDR1 MNHEY and CDR2 SMNVEV (reference sequence). The CDR3 has 16 residues. This CDR3 is CASSLRQGAGNTEAFF. CDR3 bases: TGTGCCAGCAGTCTAAGACAGGGGGCTGGGAACACTGAAGCTTTCTTT.

This chain links TRBV6-5 with TRBJ1-2, with D possibly matching TRBD1 (5 bases). CDR1 and CDR2 from the germline V gene are MNHEY and SVGAGI. There are 12 residues in the CDR3. Trimming shortened V by 5 bases and J by 8 bases, and 12 bases separated the two germline ends. The CDR3 sequence: CASSDMGGGYTF. CDR3 bases: TGTGCCAGCAGTGATATGGGGGGAGGCTACACCTTC.